The next 23 T cell receptor beta chains were all read from a single sample in a study of cytomegalovirus exposure and HLA in healthy donors. PCR primers comprised 60 Vbeta and 13 Jbeta primers. Generated by immunoSEQ multiplex PCR, the TCRdb table keeps only in-frame clones and is missing some. The repertoire shows 100,000 to 150,000 clones; the top ten hold more than 1%. The sample was PBMCs. These receptors all come from a man younger than 35 in good health and CMV-seronegative.

The chain employs TRBV27 and TRBJ2-7; D may be TRBD2 (5 bases). This CDR3 comprises 13 residues. Germline loops: CDR1 MNHEY, CDR2 SMNVEV (reference sequence). V gave up 4 bases and J gave up 3 bases, with 10 bases separating them. The CDR3 DNA reads as TGTGCCAGCAGTTCGGCTAGCCACTACGAGCAGTACTTC. This sequence encodes CASSSASHYEQYF.

The CDR3 coding sequence is TGTGCCACCTGGACAGGGACGACCGAGCAGTACTTC. Encoded protein: CATWTGTTEQYF. The rearrangement uses TRBV6-5 and TRBJ2-7; 8 bases line up with TRBD1. The CDR3 is 12 residues long. The V and J ends lost 10 bases and 6 bases, in that order; junction bases with no gene match: 8. Germline V gene data show CDR1 as MNHEY and CDR2 as SVGAGI.

On this clone: Other DNA sequences within the sample encode an identical CDR3. The genes are TRBV27 and TRBJ2-7, with D uncertain. With 6 bases removed from V and 3 bases from J, the gap between germline ends came to 12 bases. CDR1 and CDR2 (germline): MNHEY, SMNVEV (reference sequence). The length of the CDR3 is 13 residues. CDR3 region: CASSLTESYEQYF. DNA of the CDR3: TGTGCCAGCAGCCTAACCGAGAGCTACGAGCAGTACTTC.

The chain joins TRBV5-1 to TRBJ1-2; TRBD1 aligns across 11 bases. V lost 3 bases and J lost 4; bases outside the gene matches: 8. This CDR3 comprises 16 residues. Germline-derived CDR1 and CDR2 are SGHRS and YFSETQ. The CDR3 is CASSSFGQGAGYGYTF. The CDR3 DNA is TGCGCCAGCAGCTCGTTCGGACAGGGGGCTGGCTATGGCTACACCTTC.

The chain joins TRBV5-1 to TRBJ1-6; D remains unclear. The CDR3 totals 14 residues. V lost 3 bases to trimming and J lost 10 bases, with 14 bases between them. Looked up from germline, CDR1 is SGHRS and CDR2 is YFSETQ. The CDR3 spells CASSSGPAESPLHF. Written as DNA, the CDR3 is TGCGCCAGCAGCTCCGGGCCAGCGGAATCACCCCTCCACTTT.

CDR3 DNA sequence: TGTGCCAGCAGTTTGTTCCGGGGGTACACTGAAGCTTTCTTT. This codes for CASSLFRGYTEAFF. The gene calls are TRBV27 and TRBJ1-1, with D perhaps matching TRBD1 (5 bases). Germline CDR1 and CDR2: MNHEY and SMNVEV (reference sequence). This CDR3 is 14 amino acids long. The V end was cut by 3 bases, the J end by 3 bases, with 11 bases between.

This sequence joins TRBV6-1 and TRBJ2-5; the D is unclear. Trimming took off 0 bases at V and 7 bases at J, with 15 bases between the two ends. CDR3 length: 15 residues. Per germline, CDR1 MNHNS and CDR2 SASEGT. CDR3 residues: CASSEALVPVGTQYF. The CDR3 DNA sequence: TGTGCCAGCAGTGAAGCGCTAGTCCCTGTCGGGACCCAGTACTTC.

The chain has TRBV29-1 and TRBJ2-1; D remains unclear. Germline-derived CDR1 and CDR2 are SQVTM and ANQGSEA. Between the trimmed V and J ends, which lost 2 bases and 10 bases, there was a span of 12 bases. The CDR3 has 12 residues. The CDR3 DNA follows: TGCAGCGTTGAAAGTTCCCGCAGGGAGCAGTTCTTC. Protein: CSVESSRREQFF.

The rearrangement uses TRBV28 and TRBJ1-1; 7 nucleotides agree with TRBD1. The J segment lost 3 bases and the V segment lost 10 bases, leaving 8 bases of the junction unmatched. The CDR3 loop spans 13 amino acids. CDR1 and CDR2 from the germline V gene are MDHEN and SYDVKM. For the CDR3, the DNA is TGTGCCACCCAGGGGGAATGGGACACTGAAGCTTTCTTT. Residues: CATQGEWDTEAFF.

The V gene is TRBV5-4, the J gene TRBJ1-2, with 8 bases fitting TRBD1. Germline V gene sequence: CDR1 SGHNT, CDR2 YYREEE (reference sequence). J gave up 1 base and V 10 bases, and 15 bases lay outside the gene matches. The CDR3 runs 16 residues. The chain's CDR3 is CAGHRQGRRVNYGYTF. CDR3 in DNA: TGTGCCGGCCATAGACAGGGGAGAAGGGTTAACTATGGCTACACCTTC.

The gene calls are TRBV12-5 and TRBJ2-2, with D perhaps matching TRBD1 (5 bases). CDR3 size: 14 residues. Germline CDR1 and CDR2: LGHNT and FRNRAP. Trimming removed 6 bases from V and 2 bases from J, with 10 bases in between. CDR3 in amino acids: CASGWTINTGELFF. The DNA for the CDR3 is TGTGCTAGTGGATGGACAATAAACACCGGGGAGCTGTTTTTT. Full variable domain (outside the CDR3, taken from reference TRBV12-5 and TRBJ2-2): DARVTQTPRHKVTEMGQEVTMRCQPILGHNTVFWYRQTMMQGLELLAYFRNRAPLDDSGMPKDRFSAEMPDATLATLKIQPSEPRDSAVYFCASGWTINTGELFFGEGSRLTVL.

V gene TRBV19 combines with J gene TRBJ2-2; 7 bases are shared with TRBD2. The CDR3 runs 14 residues. CDR1 and CDR2 (germline): LNHDA, SQIVND (reference sequence). V lost 6 bases to trimming and J lost 4 bases; unmatched junction nucleotides: 5. This CDR3 reads CASRRLALTGELFF. CDR3 in DNA: TGTGCCAGTAGGCGACTAGCTCTCACCGGGGAGCTGTTTTTT. Drawing the rest from reference TRBV19 and TRBJ2-2, the complete variable domain is DGGITQSPKYLFRKEGQNVTLSCEQNLNHDAMYWYRQDPGQGLRLIYYSQIVNDFQKGDIAEGYSVSREKKESFPLTVTSAQKNPTAFYLCASRRLALTGELFFGEGSRLTVL.

The chain employs TRBV11-2 and TRBJ1-2; D is perhaps TRBD1 (6 bases). The CDR3 extends over 14 amino acids. CDR1 SGHAT and CDR2 FQNNGV come from the germline V gene. The V gene lost 8 bases and the J gene lost 4 bases, with 17 bases spanning the gap. The CDR3 region is CASPSQGTTYGYTF. CDR3 DNA: TGTGCCAGCCCTTCTCAGGGGACAACCTATGGCTACACCTTC.

The chain uses TRBV6-5 and TRBJ2-7; D unclear. Germline lookup yields CDR1 MNHEY and CDR2 SVGAGI. Trimming shortened V by 2 bases and J by 9 bases, and 8 bases separated the two germline ends. This CDR3 region has 11 residues. CDR3 sequence (DNA): TGTGCCAGCAGTTACGGCTCGGGGCAGTACTTC. Translated, it gives CASSYGSGQYF.

The chain is built from TRBV7-9 and TRBJ1-1, with 7 bases identical to TRBD1. Trimming at V came to 1 base and at J to 7 bases, leaving 3 bases not matched to a gene. The germline gives CDR1 SEHNR, CDR2 FQNEAQ (reference sequence). This CDR3 has 13 amino acids. The CDR3, as DNA: TGTGCCAGCAGCTTAGATCGACAGGGTGAAGCTTTCTTT. Encoded protein: CASSLDRQGEAFF. Variable domain in full (rest from reference TRBV7-9 and TRBJ1-1): DTGVSQNPRHKITKRGQNVTFRCDPISEHNRLYWYRQTLGQGPEFLTYFQNEAQLEKSRLLSDRFSAERPKGSFSTLEIQRTEQGDSAMYLCASSLDRQGEAFFGQGTRLTVV.

The J gene is TRBJ1-2, the V gene TRBV6-5; weak D call: TRBD1 (6 bases). The CDR3 loop spans 16 amino acids. CDR1 MNHEY and CDR2 SVGAGI come from the germline V gene. The ends were cut back, 0 bases at V and 3 bases at J, with 14 bases in the middle. The CDR3 here is CASSYSWGGGHYGYTF. CDR3 coding DNA: TGTGCCAGCAGTTACTCTTGGGGGGGCGGGCACTATGGCTACACCTTC.

This sequence joins TRBV19 and TRBJ2-7; the D gene is possibly TRBD2 (6 bases). The germline V gene has CDR1 LNHDA and CDR2 SQIVND (reference sequence). V shed 7 bases and J shed 1 base, with 11 bases lying between them. The CDR3 contains 13 residues. The CDR3 region has the DNA TGTGCCAGTACCCGAGGAGGGTCCTACGAGCAGTACTTC. It translates to CASTRGGSYEQYF.

V gene TRBV29-1 combines with J gene TRBJ2-5, with D possibly being TRBD1 (6 bases). The last part of the DNA fits TRBJ2-7 better; the J call may be wrong. The CDR3 is made up of 13 amino acids. The germline gives CDR1 SQVTM, CDR2 ANQGSEA. CDR3 coding DNA: TGCAGCGTTGGAGGACAGCCCTCCTACGAGCAGTACTTC. Translated: CSVGGQPSYEQYF.

The chain is built from TRBV2 and TRBJ2-1; 11 bases agree with TRBD2. Losses at the gene ends were 4 bases for V and 9 bases for J; bases not matched to a gene: 5. The germline gives CDR1 SNHLY, CDR2 FYNNEI. This CDR3 has 14 residues. The CDR3 is CASSVGLAGFEQFF. The CDR3 DNA reads TGTGCCAGCAGTGTAGGACTAGCGGGCTTTGAGCAGTTCTTC.

V gene TRBV6-1 combines with J gene TRBJ1-2; D unclear. V lost 3 bases to trimming and J lost 3 bases, with 5 bases between them. The CDR3 length is 12 residues. Germline CDR1 is MNHNS and CDR2 is SASEGT. In DNA form, the CDR3 reads TGTGCCAGCAGTGACAGATACTATGGCTACACCTTC. This sequence encodes CASSDRYYGYTF.

The gene calls are TRBV7-2 and TRBJ1-5; D ambiguous. Germline V gives CDR1 SGHTA, CDR2 FQGNSA. Trimming stripped 5 bases from V and 0 bases from J, with 14 bases between. The CDR3 covers 16 residues. The CDR3 DNA reads TGTGCCAGCAGCGGGTTCCTCAGCGATAGCAATCAGCCCCAGCATTTT. Its translation is CASSGFLSDSNQPQHF. The full variable domain, with the rest looked up from reference TRBV7-2 and TRBJ1-5, is GAGVSQSPSNKVTEKGKDVELRCDPISGHTALYWYRQSLGQGLEFLIYFQGNSAPDKSGLPSDRFSAERTGGSVSTLTIQRTQQEDSAVYLCASSGFLSDSNQPQHFGDGTRLSIL.

Here the CDR3 reads CASRGDSTEAFF. CDR3 DNA sequence: TGTGCCAGCAGGGGGGACAGCACTGAAGCTTTCTTT. The chain joins TRBV6-4 to TRBJ1-1; TRBD1 matches at 7 bases. V shed 6 bases, J shed 4 bases, and the junction held 2 bases outside the gene matches. This CDR3 region has 12 residues. CDR1 and CDR2 from the germline V gene are MRHNA and SNTAGT.

V usage is TRBV29-1 and J usage is TRBJ2-1, with a tentative D call TRBD2 (6 bases). Germline V lookup: CDR1 SQVTM, CDR2 ANQGSEA. The CDR3 covers 13 residues. V lost 6 bases, J lost 4 bases, and 13 bases lay in between. CDR3 nucleotide sequence: TGCAGCGTCCCGGGACTTTGGTACAATGAGCAGTTCTTC. Protein product: CSVPGLWYNEQFF.